The following is a TCR beta chain sequence with its context. What it binds is not known. Naive CD45RA+ and memory CD45RA-negative subsets were split from CD4+ cells. Germline V CDR1 and CDR2: SEHNR, FQNEAQ (reference sequence). The length of the CDR3 is 16 residues. Between the trimmed V and J ends, which lost 5 bases and 3 bases, there was a span of 18 bases. These data come from a study of shared clonotypes between healthy human individuals. Study in general: For every donor, three CD4 naive, three CD4 memory, two CD8 naive and one CD8 memory plates were used. Points from the study as a whole: Memory subsets generally showed smaller estimated richness than naive subsets did.

Original handling: ImmunoSEQ output held junction-only sequences without quality scores, so filtering differed. Profiling relied on immunoSEQ multiplex PCR, and the TCRdb table lists in-frame clones only, not all of them. V, J and clone size are those of that table, while D and trimming were read from the DNA. The sample lists roughly 2 million clones, approximately 95% seen once, with 0.13% in the top ten. The chain joins TRBV7-9 to TRBJ2-3; tentative D call: TRBD2 (7 bases). This TCR derives from a man younger than 35 in good health. Material for sequencing was naive CD4+ T cells sorted from blood. This sample's subset: CD45RA+ positively selected. Here the CDR3 DNA reads TGTGCCAGCAGCCTATCGACGGGGGGCTCGACAGATACGCAGTATTTT. It encodes CASSLSTGGSTDTQYF. Drawing the rest from reference TRBV7-9 and TRBJ2-3, the complete variable domain is DTGVSQNPRHKITKRGQNVTFRCDPISEHNRLYWYRQTLGQGPEFLTYFQNEAQLEKSRLLSDRFSAERPKGSFSTLEIQRTEQGDSAMYLCASSLSTGGSTDTQYFGPGTRLTVL.